A selection of T cell receptor beta chains follows, all from one sample in a study of shared clonotypes between healthy human individuals. Only in-frame clones appear in the TCRdb table, and some are missing; sequencing was by immunoSEQ multiplex PCR. Of some 2.1 million clones detected, over 85% appear once; the ten largest clones hold around 1.7%. Sequences were obtained from naive CD8+ T cells from PBMCs. The receptors were gathered from a man aged 18 to 29 in good health. Some clones in this sample may be carry-over from other donors' samples. CDR3s include the opening cysteine and the closing phenylalanine or tryptophan. A D gene is named only where the DNA matches it firmly. A row's size may be missing; if present it is once, few, many or a size class.

J | D | size | V | CDR3 | DNA
TRBJ2-7 | . | . | TRBV27 | CATTNSVGLLTYEQYF | TGTGCCACCACCAACTCAGTGGGCCTCCTAACCTACGAGCAGTACTTC
TRBJ2-1 | TRBD2 | once | TRBV2 | CASSAGTSGSDEQFF | TGTGCCAGCAGTGCCGGGACTAGCGGGAGTGATGAGCAGTTCTTC
TRBJ2-7 | . | . | TRBV10-3 | CAISESLGLSSYEQYF | TGTGCCATCAGTGAGTCGCTGGGCCTAAGCTCCTACGAGCAGTACTTC
TRBJ2-7 | TRBD1 | . | TRBV28 | CASSSQGAGEQYF | TGTGCCAGCAGTTCCCAGGGGGCGGGTGAGCAGTACTTC
TRBJ2-3 | TRBD1 | . | TRBV12-5 | CASGSDRADTQYF | TGTGCTAGTGGTAGCGACAGGGCGGATACGCAGTATTTT
TRBJ2-6 | . | . | TRBV30 | CAWSVGISGANVLTF | TGTGCCTGGAGTGTAGGGATCTCTGGGGCCAACGTCCTGACTTTC
TRBJ2-3 | . | once | TRBV29-1 | CSEEHTDTQYF | TGCAGCGAAGAGCATACAGATACGCAGTATTTT
TRBJ2-5 | . | . | TRBV5-8 | CASSFMETQYF | TGTGCCAGCAGCTTTATGGAGACCCAGTACTTC
TRBJ1-2 | . | . | TRBV28 | CASSLSSPDRGANYGYTF | TGTGCCAGCAGTTTATCATCCCCCGATAGGGGAGCTAACTATGGCTACACCTTC
TRBJ1-1 | . | . | TRBV29-1 | CSVGGMNTEAFF | TGCAGCGTAGGCGGTATGAACACTGAAGCTTTCTTT
TRBJ2-5 | . | . | TRBV9 | CASSVIGRGQETQYF | TGTGCCAGCAGCGTAATCGGCAGGGGTCAAGAGACCCAGTACTTC
TRBJ2-2 | . | . | TRBV4-3 | CASSQVPQGEAGELFF | TGCGCCAGCAGCCAAGTCCCCCAGGGGGAGGCCGGGGAGCTGTTTTTT
TRBJ2-1 | . | . | TRBV27 | CASSLLDSYNEQFF | TGTGCCAGCAGTTTATTAGACAGTTACAATGAGCAGTTCTTC
TRBJ2-7 | TRBD1 | . | TRBV5-5 | CASSFPVVGQLREQYF | TGTGCCAGCAGCTTTCCGGTGGTGGGACAGTTGAGGGAGCAGTACTTC
TRBJ2-1 | . | . | TRBV7-9 | CASSLEFWGAGYNEQFF | TGTGCCAGCAGCTTAGAATTTTGGGGGGCCGGCTACAATGAGCAGTTCTTC
TRBJ2-3 | . | . | TRBV15 | CATSRDRGGFTDTQYF | TGTGCCACCAGCAGAGACAGGGGGGGGTTTACAGATACGCAGTATTTT
TRBJ2-7 | . | . | TRBV5-6 | CASSWSSVFYEQYF | TGTGCCAGCAGCTGGTCTAGCGTTTTCTACGAGCAGTACTTC
TRBJ2-3 | . | . | TRBV13 | CASSLETDTQYF | TGTGCCAGCAGCTTGGAGACAGATACGCAGTATTTT
TRBJ2-7 | . | once | TRBV4-3 | CASSLIPSSEQYF | TGCGCCAGCAGCCTGATCCCAAGTTCCGAGCAGTACTTC
TRBJ2-5 | . | . | TRBV6-6 | CASKAETQYF | TGTGCCAGCAAGGCCGAGACCCAGTACTTC
TRBJ2-3 | . | once | TRBV6-6 | CASSYSLPQEGTQYF | TGTGCCAGCAGTTACTCGTTGCCCCAGGAGGGCACGCAGTATTTT
TRBJ2-3 | . | . | TRBV10-3 | CAIKRETSPDTQYF | TGTGCCATCAAGAGGGAGACTAGTCCAGATACGCAGTATTTT
TRBJ2-7 | . | . | TRBV6-1 | CASSGGRGLSYEQYF | TGTGCCAGCAGTGGTGGCAGGGGCCTATCCTACGAGCAGTACTTC
TRBJ2-1 | TRBD1 | . | TRBV27 | CASSLGQAYNEQFF | TGTGCCAGCAGTTTAGGACAGGCCTACAATGAGCAGTTCTTC
TRBJ1-1 | TRBD1 | . | TRBV28 | CASSSVGQLNTEAFF | TGTGCCAGCAGTTCAGTGGGACAGCTGAACACTGAAGCTTTCTTT
TRBJ2-1 | . | . | TRBV19 | CASTEGGSSYNEQFF | TGTGCCAGTACCGAGGGCGGCAGCTCCTACAATGAGCAGTTCTTC
TRBJ2-7 | TRBD2 | once | TRBV28 | CASSLPLLVAGDYEQYF | TGTGCCAGCAGTTTACCCCTTTTAGTAGCGGGAGACTACGAGCAGTACTTC
TRBJ2-1 | TRBD2 | . | TRBV29-1 | CSVEGAGAFGEQFF | TGCAGCGTTGAAGGGGCGGGAGCGTTCGGTGAGCAGTTCTTC
TRBJ2-1 | TRBD2 | . | TRBV29-1 | CSVEDSGGAYYNEQFF | TGCAGCGTTGAAGATTCGGGGGGAGCATACTACAATGAGCAGTTCTTC
TRBJ1-1 | . | . | TRBV19 | CASRWSGGNTEAFF | TGTGCCAGTAGATGGAGTGGGGGGAACACTGAAGCTTTCTTT
TRBJ2-7 | . | . | TRBV7-9 | CASAVSRGDPYEQYF | TGTGCCAGCGCGGTCAGCCGAGGAGACCCCTACGAGCAGTACTTC
TRBJ1-3 | . | once | TRBV5-8 | CASRGPRSPGNTIYF | TGTGCCAGCAGGGGACCAAGGAGCCCTGGAAACACCATATATTTT
TRBJ1-1 | . | once | TRBV2 | CASTEGRGLNTEAFF | TGTGCCAGCACCGAGGGCAGGGGCCTCAACACTGAAGCTTTCTTT
TRBJ2-3 | . | . | TRBV11-2 | CASSSTPGHTDTQYF | TGTGCCAGCAGCTCAACCCCGGGACACACAGATACGCAGTATTTT
TRBJ2-4 | TRBD2 | . | TRBV9 | CASSVDGRDKNIQYF | TGTGCCAGCAGCGTAGACGGGAGGGACAAAAACATTCAGTACTTC
TRBJ2-3 | TRBD2 | . | TRBV5-1 | CASSLASSGRATDTQYF | TGCGCCAGCAGCTTGGCGAGTAGCGGGAGGGCCACAGATACGCAGTATTTT
TRBJ2-7 | . | . | TRBV14 | CASSQGFYEQYF | TGTGCCAGCAGCCAGGGCTTTTACGAGCAGTACTTC
TRBJ1-5 | TRBD1 | once | TRBV18 | CASSPSGTGRTSNQPQHF | TGTGCCAGCTCACCGTCCGGGACAGGGAGAACCAGCAATCAGCCCCAGCATTTT
TRBJ2-1 | . | . | TRBV19 | CASTGGPNNEQFF | TGTGCCAGTACCGGGGGGCCCAACAATGAGCAGTTCTTC
TRBJ2-5 | . | . | TRBV7-9 | CASSLASYKFGLYQETQYF | TGTGCCAGCAGCTTAGCGTCATATAAGTTCGGACTCTACCAAGAGACCCAGTACTTC
TRBJ2-1 | . | once | TRBV10-2 | CASSASSYNEQFF | TGCGCCAGCAGTGCTAGCTCCTACAATGAGCAGTTCTTC
TRBJ2-3 | TRBD2 | . | TRBV9 | CASSPGTSGADTQYF | TGTGCCAGCAGCCCAGGGACTAGCGGGGCGGATACGCAGTATTTT
TRBJ2-3 | . | . | TRBV11-2 | CASSLERGTAPTDTQYF | TGTGCCAGCAGCTTAGAACGCGGGACAGCGCCCACAGATACGCAGTATTTT